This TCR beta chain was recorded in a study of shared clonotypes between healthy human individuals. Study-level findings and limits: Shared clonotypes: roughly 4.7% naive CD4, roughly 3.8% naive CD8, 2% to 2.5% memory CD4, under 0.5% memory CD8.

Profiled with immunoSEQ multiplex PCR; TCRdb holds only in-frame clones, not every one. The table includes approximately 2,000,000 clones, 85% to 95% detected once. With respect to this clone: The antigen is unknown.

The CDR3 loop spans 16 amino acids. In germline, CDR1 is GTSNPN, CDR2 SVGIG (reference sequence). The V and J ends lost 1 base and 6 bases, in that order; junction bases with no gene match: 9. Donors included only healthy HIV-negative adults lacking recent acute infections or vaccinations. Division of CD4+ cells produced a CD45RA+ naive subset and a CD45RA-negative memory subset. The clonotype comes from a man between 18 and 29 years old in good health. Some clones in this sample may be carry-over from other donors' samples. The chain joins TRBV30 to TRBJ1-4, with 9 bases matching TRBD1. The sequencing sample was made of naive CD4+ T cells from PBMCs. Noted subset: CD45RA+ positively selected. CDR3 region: CAWSALTGGPYEKLFF. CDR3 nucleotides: TGTGCCTGGAGTGCCTTGACAGGGGGGCCTTATGAAAAACTGTTTTTT.